The clone carrying this T cell receptor (beta chain) showed up just once. TCRdb's table, derived via immunoSEQ multiplex PCR, lists solely in-frame clones and lacks some. The sample contains 150,000 to 170,000 clones, approximately 81% of which appear only once. The data derive from a study of blood T cell repertoires in COVID-19. About the study: Whether acute or convalescent, the COVID-19 samples came from the United States, Italy and Spain.

The CDR3 consists of 16 residues. V was pared by 4 bases and J by 4 bases, with 9 bases of the junction left unmatched. Germline V lookup: CDR1 SGHNT, CDR2 YYREEE (reference sequence). This rearrangement joins TRBV5-4 to TRBJ2-7, with TRBD2 matching over 12 bases. The sequence was collected from a woman in her fifties or sixties with COVID-19, enrolled during active disease. Sequenced material: peripheral blood. The CDR3 DNA follows: TGTGCCAGCAGCGGTCACTTGACTAGCGGGAGTTACGAGCAGTACTTC. Its translation is CASSGHLTSGSYEQYF.